This TCR beta chain was documented in a study of vaccination and CD4 T cells after COVID-19. About the research overall: Post-COVID draws followed diagnosis by a median about 100 days (range 35 to 161). Following dose two, a median about 70 days (range 14 to 241) passed before post-vaccine samples were taken.

Treatment meaning: approximately 11-day PBMC culture with coronavirus spike peptide pools or control peptides (ViraFEST assay). According to the study, CD4+ T cells from the unexposed donor were gathered ahead of the COVID-19 pandemic (2011-2018). Testing used SARS-CoV-2 S/N and four cold-coronavirus spikes on unexposed-donor CD4+ T cells, cells permitting. Germline loops: CDR1 SQVTM, CDR2 ANQGSEA. The germline V and J ends were trimmed by 7 bases and 4 bases, with 14 bases remaining between them. CDR3 length: 13 residues. Scientists ran DNA taken from cultured CD4+ T cells through the Oncomine TCR Beta short-read assay for sequencing. TCRdb used MiXCR to reprocess the PCR reads, holding one entry per CDR3 protein. This table holds roughly 1,600 distinct CDR3 sequences, roughly 11% found once. Concerning this clonotype: Its antigen remains unknown.

This receptor was taken from a human donor in good health. The rearrangement uses TRBV29-1 and TRBJ2-1; perhaps TRBD1 as D (7 bases). Sequenced sample: CD4+ T cells from blood, cultured in vitro. The CDR3 loop reads CSGARDRYNEQFF. The CDR3 region has the DNA TGCAGCGGGGCGCGGGACAGATACAATGAGCAGTTCTTC.